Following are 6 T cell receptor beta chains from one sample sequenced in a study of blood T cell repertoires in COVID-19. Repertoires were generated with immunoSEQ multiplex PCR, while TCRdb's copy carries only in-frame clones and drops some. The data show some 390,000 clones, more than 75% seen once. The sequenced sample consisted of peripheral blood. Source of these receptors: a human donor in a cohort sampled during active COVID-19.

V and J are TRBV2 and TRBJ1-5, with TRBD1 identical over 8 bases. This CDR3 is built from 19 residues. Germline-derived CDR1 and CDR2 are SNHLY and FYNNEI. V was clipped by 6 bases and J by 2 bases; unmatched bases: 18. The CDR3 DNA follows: TGTGCCAGCAGCCCCATAGGGATTGCGGCAGGGGGCGGCAATCAGCCCCAGCATTTT. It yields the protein CASSPIGIAAGGGNQPQHF.

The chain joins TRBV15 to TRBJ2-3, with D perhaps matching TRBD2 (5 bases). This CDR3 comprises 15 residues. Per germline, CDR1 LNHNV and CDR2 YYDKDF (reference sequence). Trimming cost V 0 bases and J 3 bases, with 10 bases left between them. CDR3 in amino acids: CATSRESGSTDTQYF. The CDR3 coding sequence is TGTGCCACCAGCAGAGAGTCGGGGAGTACAGATACGCAGTATTTT.

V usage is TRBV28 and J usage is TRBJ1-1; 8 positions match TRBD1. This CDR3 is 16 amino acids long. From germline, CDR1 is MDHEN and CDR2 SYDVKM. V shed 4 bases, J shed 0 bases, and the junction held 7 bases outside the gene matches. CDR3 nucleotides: TGTGCCAGCAGTTCGCAGGGGGCTGGAGTGAACACTGAAGCTTTCTTT. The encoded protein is CASSSQGAGVNTEAFF.

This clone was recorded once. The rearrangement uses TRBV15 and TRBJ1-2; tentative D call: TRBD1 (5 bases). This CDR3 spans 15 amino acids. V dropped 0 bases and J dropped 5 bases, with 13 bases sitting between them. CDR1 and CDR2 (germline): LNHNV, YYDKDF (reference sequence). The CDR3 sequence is CATSRDRRDSYGYTF. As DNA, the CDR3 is TGTGCCACCAGCAGAGATCGGCGGGACTCATATGGCTACACCTTC.

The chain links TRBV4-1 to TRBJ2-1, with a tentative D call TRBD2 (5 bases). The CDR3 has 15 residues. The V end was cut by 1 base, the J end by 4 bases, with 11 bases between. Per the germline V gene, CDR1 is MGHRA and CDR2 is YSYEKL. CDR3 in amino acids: CASSQVGLPYNEQFF. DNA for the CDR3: TGCGCCAGCAGCCAAGTCGGACTCCCATACAATGAGCAGTTCTTC.

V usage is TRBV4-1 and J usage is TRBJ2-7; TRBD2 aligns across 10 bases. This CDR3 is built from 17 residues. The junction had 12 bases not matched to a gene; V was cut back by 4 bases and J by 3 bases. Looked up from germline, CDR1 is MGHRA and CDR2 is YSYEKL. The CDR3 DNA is TGCGCCAGCAGCCCTCAGGGGTCTAGCGGGGGCATCTACGAGCAGTACTTC. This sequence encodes CASSPQGSSGGIYEQYF.